This T cell receptor (beta chain) came from a study of cytomegalovirus exposure and HLA in healthy donors. PCR amplification relied on 60 Vbeta primers (plus 13 Jbeta primers). TCRdb's copy holds only in-frame clones and misses some; the assay was immunoSEQ multiplex PCR. The sample gives hundreds of thousands of clones, about 66% of which show up once; under 3% is in the top ten. Concerning this clone: Within the sample, other DNA sequences also encode this same CDR3.

The germline V gene encodes CDR1 SGDLS and CDR2 YYNGEE. There are 15 residues in the CDR3. The J segment lost 5 bases and the V segment lost 3 bases, leaving 7 bases of the junction unmatched. Nominally healthy donors provided the samples, though records likely missed some immune exposures. The TCR was taken from a female donor in good health and CMV-seronegative. The chain couples TRBV9 to TRBJ1-5, with 8 bases fitting TRBD1. The sample was PBMCs. For the CDR3, the DNA is TGTGCCAGCAGCGCCGGACAGGGAGGTTATCAGCCCCAGCATTTT. Its translation: CASSAGQGGYQPQHF.